Listed below are T cell receptor beta chains from one sample, sequenced in a study of blood T cell repertoires in COVID-19. Using immunoSEQ multiplex PCR, the repertoire was profiled, and TCRdb retains in-frame clones only, with some absent. The sample consists of fewer than 100,000 clones, less than 90% of them appearing once. Sequencing used peripheral blood. The receptor set was obtained from a man older than 75 in a cohort sampled during active COVID-19. The CDR3 runs from the conserved cysteine through the conserved F or W. A D gene is named only where the DNA matches it firmly. Not every row has a clone size; where given, it reads once, few, many or a size class.

>TRBD1|TRBJ2-3|TRBV24-1|-
TGTGCCACCAGTGACCGATGGACAGGGGGGGATACGCAGTATTTT
CATSDRWTGGDTQYF
>TRBD2|TRBJ2-5|TRBV24-1|-
TGTGCCACCAGTGATTTTGGAGTGGGGGGGTCCGAGACCCAGTACTTC
CATSDFGVGGSETQYF
>TRBD2|TRBJ2-3|TRBV5-4|-
TGTGCCAGCAGCCCAGTGAGCGGGGGGCTCCAGGAGCAGTATTTT
CASSPVSGGLQEQYF
>-|TRBJ1-2|TRBV24-1|-
TGTGCCACCAGTGATTTGGCCAGGGCCTATGGCTACACCTTC
CATSDLARAYGYTF
>-|TRBJ1-1|TRBV29-1|-
TGCAGCGTTGCGGACAGACAGCCTTATGAAGCTTTCTTT
CSVADRQPYEAFF
>-|TRBJ1-2|TRBV7-2|-
TGTGCCAGCAGCCTGCATCCGGGAGACTATGGCTACACCTTC
CASSLHPGDYGYTF
>TRBD1|TRBJ1-1|TRBV29-1|-
TGCAGCGTTGCAGACAGGGGCGGGCGAGCTTTCTTT
CSVADRGGRAFF
>-|TRBJ2-5|TRBV25-1|-
TGTGCCAGCAGGGGGCTTCCCTGGGGAGAGACCCAGTACTTC
CASRGLPWGETQYF
>-|TRBJ1-1|TRBV7-9|-
TGTGCCAGCAGCCCGTTCACAGGGCCGTCAGACACTGAAGCTTTCTTT
CASSPFTGPSDTEAFF
>-|TRBJ1-2|TRBV28|-
TGTGCCAGCACCCTATGGAGCTATGGCTACACCTTC
CASTLWSYGYTF
>-|TRBJ1-5|TRBV19|once
TGTGCCAGTAAGAGGGGACAAGGAAGCAATCAGCCCCAGCATTTT
CASKRGQGSNQPQHF
>TRBD1|TRBJ2-1|TRBV11-1|-
TGTGCCAGCAGCACCGACAGGGGACCACACTACAATGAGCAGTTCTTC
CASSTDRGPHYNEQFF
>TRBD1|TRBJ2-7|TRBV5-5|-
TGTGCCAGCAGCAGGTCGACAGGGGTCGAGCAGTACTTC
CASSRSTGVEQYF
>-|TRBJ1-1|TRBV19|-
TGTGCCAGTAGTACGACAGGTAGGACTGAAGCTTTCTTT
CASSTTGRTEAFF
>-|TRBJ1-5|TRBV28|-
TGTGCCAGCAGTTTATCGGATCAGCCCCAGCATTTT
CASSLSDQPQHF
>TRBD2|TRBJ2-1|TRBV9|-
TGTGCCAGCAGCGCCGCTAGCGGGCGAAACAATGAGCAGTTCTTC
CASSAASGRNNEQFF
>-|TRBJ2-2|TRBV11-3|-
TGTGCCAGCAGCCCCCACCTTACAGAGAACACCGGGGAGCTGTTTTTT
CASSPHLTENTGELFF
>-|TRBJ1-1|TRBV5-1|few
TGCGCCAGCAGCTTCAGGGAAGAGGTGAACACTGAAGCTTTCTTT
CASSFREEVNTEAFF
>-|TRBJ1-5|TRBV19|-
TGTGCCAGTAGTCCCTATAATCAGCCCCAGCATTTT
CASSPYNQPQHF
>-|TRBJ1-2|TRBV2|-
TGTGCCAGCAGGGGGGCGGTCTCTAACTATGGCTACACCTTC
CASRGAVSNYGYTF
>TRBD1|TRBJ2-7|TRBV7-2|-
TGTGCCAGCAGCTTATCCCACAGGGGGAAGGACGAGCAGTACTTC
CASSLSHRGKDEQYF
>-|TRBJ1-1|TRBV27|-
TGTGCCAGCAGTCTACAGGGGAACACTGAAGCTTTCTTT
CASSLQGNTEAFF
>-|TRBJ2-1|TRBV4-3|once
TGCGCCAGCAGCCAGAGAGAGAGTAATGAGCAGTTCTTC
CASSQRESNEQFF
>TRBD2|TRBJ2-3|TRBV7-9|-
TGTGCCAGCAGCCCTAGACTAGCGGGGGGGCCTGAGACAGATACGCAGTATTTT
CASSPRLAGGPETDTQYF
>-|TRBJ2-4|TRBV6-5|-
TGTGCCAGCAGTAACAGTGCTGCCAGAAACATTCAGTACTTC
CASSNSAARNIQYF
>-|TRBJ2-3|TRBV9|-
TGTGCCAGCAGCCCCACCTCCCCCGGGTCAGCAGATACGCAGTATTTT
CASSPTSPGSADTQYF
>-|TRBJ1-4|TRBV3-1/TRBV3-2|-
TGTGCCAGCAGCCAACAAATCGGTGAAAAACTGTTTTTT
CASSQQIGEKLFF
>-|TRBJ1-6|TRBV7-3|-
TGTGCCAGCAGCTTAAGTGGACAGAGGAATTCACCCCTCCACTTT
CASSLSGQRNSPLHF
>-|TRBJ1-1|TRBV19|-
TGTGCCACCAGGGCCCATGCTATGAACACTGAAGCTTTCTTT
CATRAHAMNTEAFF
>TRBD2|TRBJ2-7|TRBV7-8|-
TGTGCCAGCAGCCCTAGCGGGGGGCTCTCCTACGAGCAGTACTTC
CASSPSGGLSYEQYF
>TRBD1|TRBJ1-4|TRBV10-3|-
TGTGCCATCAGTGAGACGCGACAGGGGCAAGAAAAACTGTTTTTT
CAISETRQGQEKLFF
>-|TRBJ2-2|TRBV10-3|once
TGTGCCATCAGTGAATTTGGCCCCGGGGAGCTGTTTTTT
CAISEFGPGELFF
>-|TRBJ1-2|TRBV5-5|-
TGTGCCAGCAGCTTGAACAGGGTCTATGGCTACACCTTC
CASSLNRVYGYTF
>TRBD1|TRBJ2-3|TRBV7-2|-
TGTGCCAGCAGCCGGGACAGGGTGGCAGATACGCAGTATTTT
CASSRDRVADTQYF
>-|TRBJ2-5|TRBV6-5|few
TGTGCCAGCAGCGACGGCGGGGACCAAGAGACCCAGTACTTC
CASSDGGDQETQYF
>TRBD2|TRBJ2-3|TRBV7-2|-
TGTGCTTCTGGGGTAGCGGGAGATAGCACAGATACGCAGTATTTT
CASGVAGDSTDTQYF